The 17 T cell receptor beta chains given below trace back to one sample, sequenced in a study of cytomegalovirus exposure and HLA in healthy donors. PCR involved 60 Vbeta and 13 Jbeta primers. Data came from immunoSEQ multiplex PCR; TCRdb stores just in-frame clones and leaves some out. The sample contains more than 80,000 clones, 60% to 80% of which appear only once. The material sequenced was PBMCs. The receptors shown here come from a man aged 60 to 75 in good health and CMV-seronegative.

This chain uses TRBV7-6 with TRBJ1-5, with TRBD1 identical over 7 bases. V shed 5 bases and J 4 bases; nucleotides not matched to a gene: 8. The CDR3 has 15 residues. Germline CDR1 reads SGHVS; CDR2 reads FNYEAQ. The CDR3 nucleotides are TGTGCCAGCAGCCTACAGACAGGGATGAATCAGCCCCAGCATTTT. This codes for CASSLQTGMNQPQHF.

V is TRBV29-1 and J is TRBJ2-5, with a weak D call TRBD2 (5 bases). The CDR3 totals 13 residues. Germline V gene lookup returns CDR1 SQVTM and CDR2 ANQGSEA. Trimming took off 0 bases at V and 5 bases at J, with 10 bases between the two ends. The chain's CDR3 is CSVEELSGETQYF. The DNA for the CDR3 is TGCAGCGTTGAAGAGCTCTCGGGGGAGACCCAGTACTTC.

This rearrangement joins TRBV5-1 to TRBJ2-5, with 11 bases that match TRBD2. Near its end, the DNA agrees better with TRBJ2-7, so the J call may be wrong. Germline V gene data show CDR1 as SGHRS and CDR2 as YFSETQ. The CDR3 contains 13 residues. CDR3 DNA sequence: TGCGCCAGCGGGACTAGCGGAATCTACGAGCAGTACTTC. Its translation is CASGTSGIYEQYF.

The chain recombines TRBV29-1 with TRBJ2-2; D possibly corresponds to TRBD2 (5 bases). V was pared by 8 bases and J by 6 bases, with 22 bases between. The CDR3 loop spans 15 amino acids. Per the germline V gene, CDR1 is SQVTM and CDR2 is ANQGSEA. In DNA form, the CDR3 reads TGCAGCATTTTGTCGAAAGGGAGAGGTGCCGGGGAGCTGTTTTTT. This gives the protein CSILSKGRGAGELFF.

The rearrangement links TRBV28 to TRBJ1-4; 7 nucleotides align to TRBD1. The CDR3 totals 14 residues. The germline V gene has CDR1 MDHEN and CDR2 SYDVKM. V shed 4 bases, J shed 4 bases, and the junction held 3 bases outside the gene matches. The CDR3 DNA reads as TGTGCCAGCAGTTCGACAGGGAGTAATGAAAAACTGTTTTTT. Translation gives CASSSTGSNEKLFF.

The V and J genes are TRBV28 and TRBJ2-3; D is unclear. V lost 7 bases to trimming and J lost 0 bases, with 8 bases between them. The CDR3 extends over 13 amino acids. Per germline, CDR1 MDHEN and CDR2 SYDVKM. The CDR3 DNA reads TGTGCCAGCAATATTCCTAGCACAGATACGCAGTATTTT. Protein product: CASNIPSTDTQYF.

The CDR3 region has the DNA TGTGCCAGCAGCTTCCGGTCTGGAGATGGCTACACCTTC. Its translation is CASSFRSGDGYTF. This rearrangement joins TRBV7-9 to TRBJ1-2, with no clear D. The CDR3 contains 13 residues. In germline, CDR1 is SEHNR, CDR2 FQNEAQ (reference sequence). Trimming took off 3 bases at V and 6 bases at J, with 11 bases between the two ends.

This rearrangement joins TRBV7-3 to TRBJ2-3; unclear D gene. The CDR3 length is 15 residues. Germline CDR1 and CDR2: SGHTA and FQGTGA. Trimming pared 2 bases from V and 1 base from J, leaving 10 bases between. In DNA, the CDR3 is TGTGCCAGCAGCTTATACCCAACTGGCACAGATACGCAGTATTTT. Translated: CASSLYPTGTDTQYF.

The CDR3 DNA sequence: TGTGCCAGTAGCCTGGACAGGGGGCGTGGACAGCCCCAGCATTTT. Encoded protein: CASSLDRGRGQPQHF. This chain connects TRBV19 to TRBJ1-5; 11 bases map to TRBD1. V lost 6 bases, J lost 7 bases, and 8 bases stayed unmatched. Looked up from germline, CDR1 is LNHDA and CDR2 is SQIVND (reference sequence). The CDR3 runs 15 residues.

The J gene is TRBJ1-2, the V gene TRBV10-3; TRBD1 matches at 9 bases. CDR1 is ENHRY, CDR2 SYGVKD, per germline. This CDR3 contains 14 residues. V lost 7 bases to trimming and J lost 5 bases; unmatched junction nucleotides: 8. Here the CDR3 DNA reads TGTGCCATCACCCAGACAGGGGGTGAATATGGCTACACCTTC. This translates into CAITQTGGEYGYTF.

The chain has TRBV6-4 and TRBJ1-2; possibly TRBD1 for D (5 bases). Germline CDR1 reads MRHNA; CDR2 reads SNTAGT. The V end was cut by 6 bases, the J end by 7 bases, with 21 bases between. This CDR3 spans 15 amino acids. CDR3: CASRQTRAGIGGYTF. The CDR3 DNA is TGTGCCAGCAGACAGACCCGGGCAGGGATCGGTGGCTACACCTTC.

This clone has a handful of counts. The chain combines TRBV11-3 with TRBJ2-2; TRBD1 matches at 7 bases. V was clipped by 4 bases and J by 4 bases; unmatched bases: 9. The CDR3 sequence is 16 residues long. Germline values: CDR1 SGHNT, CDR2 YENEEA. The CDR3 bases are TGTGCCAGCAGCTCTAGTGTGGGACAGAGCACCGGGGAGCTGTTTTTT. This translates into CASSSSVGQSTGELFF.

The gene calls are TRBV7-9 and TRBJ2-3; D possibly corresponds to TRBD2 (5 bases). Deletions cut 5 bases from V and 5 bases from J, with 20 bases between. This CDR3 has 16 amino acids. Looked up from germline, CDR1 is SEHNR and CDR2 is FQNEAQ (reference sequence). The CDR3 is CASSPAGLASGDTQYF. The CDR3 DNA reads TGTGCCAGCAGCCCCGCCGGGCTAGCAAGCGGAGATACGCAGTATTTT.

The chain is built from TRBV5-1 and TRBJ2-6; 8 bases match TRBD1. The junction had 8 bases not matched to a gene; V was cut back by 4 bases and J by 2 bases. Germline values: CDR1 SGHRS, CDR2 YFSETQ. CDR3 length: 17 residues. CDR3 coding DNA: TGCGCCAGCAGCCCCCCCCTGACAGGGGCTGGGGCCAACGTCCTGACTTTC. Protein sequence: CASSPPLTGAGANVLTF.

The chain combines TRBV6-5 with TRBJ2-7, with D possibly being TRBD2 (6 bases). The CDR3 covers 14 residues. V was shortened by 5 bases and J by 3 bases, with 14 bases between the two germline ends. Germline V gene sequence: CDR1 MNHEY, CDR2 SVGAGI. CDR3 residues: CASSQPGLDYEQYF. The CDR3 coding sequence is TGTGCCAGCAGTCAACCGGGACTCGACTACGAGCAGTACTTC.

CDR3 sequence reads: CASNRARGSLDNSPLHF. CDR3 in DNA: TGTGCCAGCAACCGTGCCAGGGGTAGTCTTGATAATTCACCCCTCCACTTT. The chain has TRBV27 and TRBJ1-6; possible D gene TRBD1, 6 bases. Trimming shortened V by 7 bases and J by 5 bases, and 21 bases separated the two germline ends. Germline CDR1 reads MNHEY; CDR2 reads SMNVEV (reference sequence). CDR3 size: 17 residues.

This clone was seen a handful of times. The rearrangement uses TRBV2 and TRBJ1-5, with D maybe TRBD1 (5 bases). There are 17 residues in the CDR3. Trimming removed 2 bases at V and 0 bases at J, with 14 bases between. In germline, CDR1 is SNHLY, CDR2 FYNNEI. The CDR3 nucleotides read TGTGCCAGCAGTGAATTCTTGAGACAGAATAGCAATCAGCCCCAGCATTTT. Translated: CASSEFLRQNSNQPQHF.